Included here is one T cell receptor (beta chain) sequence, with context. Its antigen is as yet unknown. Every sample had 1-10 million cryopreserved PBMC in it before DNA extraction. The sample is drawn from a study of long-term antiretroviral therapy in people with HIV. Whole-study findings and limits: Controls showed broader CDR3 length ranges than did the HIV repertoires. Dominance of pre-ART expanded clones persisted, fluctuating and often declining after ART.

The length of the CDR3 is 13 residues. Trimming took 6 bases from V and 1 from J, leaving 9 bases between them. The V gene's germline CDR1 is MNHNS and CDR2 SASEGT. The immunoSEQ assay was v3.0, run at survey level. Roughly 35,000-50,000 T-cell genomes per sample were the sequencing target. The assay was immunoSEQ multiplex PCR, and TCRdb's table has in-frame clones only and misses some. The top ten hold roughly an eighth of the sample, which has roughly 15,000 clones, 85% to 90% seen once. The V gene is TRBV6-1, the J gene TRBJ1-2; D is unresolved. This specimen consisted of unsorted PBMCs, obtained 6.9 years after starting antiretroviral therapy. This receptor was obtained from a man over 45 with HIV. The CDR3 here is CASSLTYNYGYTF. The DNA of the CDR3 is TGTGCCAGCAGCCTGACTTATAACTATGGCTACACCTTC.